The clone carrying this TCR beta chain has a single count. This sample was taken from a study of blood T cell repertoires in COVID-19. As for the study in general: The cDNA or gDNA used as material had been derived from T cells, B-cell-depleted T cells, or PBMCs.

V gave up 0 bases and J gave up 0 bases, with 7 bases separating them. Per the germline V gene, CDR1 is SGDLS and CDR2 is YYNGEE. The CDR3 has 15 amino acids. In the authors' workflow: Reference gene primer amplification gave estimated nucleated cell counts. Assay used: immunoSEQ multiplex PCR; TCRdb lists only in-frame clones, some missing. V and J calls and clone size are those listed in that table; D and trimming were worked out from the DNA. Here the sample spans about 270,000 clones, approximately 90% being singletons. Residents of about two dozen US areas, aged roughly 18 to 89 years, made up the participants.

The sequence was obtained from a woman in her twenties or thirties with acute COVID-19. Sequenced sample: PBMCs or T cells enriched from blood (not recorded which). This sequence joins TRBV9 and TRBJ2-1; D possibly corresponds to TRBD2 (6 bases). The DNA of the CDR3 is TGTGCCAGCAGCGTAGGCGGGATCTCCTACAATGAGCAGTTCTTC. The encoded protein is CASSVGGISYNEQFF.